Below, 30 T cell receptor beta chains from the same sample are listed, as sequenced in a study of regulatory T cells in long-lasting Graves disease (dated by TCRdb to about 2021). The time point label on this specimen signifies: newly diagnosed GD, antithyroid drugs for less than 3 months. RNA was extracted from PBMCs in TRIzol for both TCR sequencing and RNA sequencing. Receptor libraries were prepared by multiplex PCR. Sequencing relied on an Illumina HiSeq 4000. iRepertoire HTBI primers and Arm-PCR amplification of CDR3 regions were used to construct TCR beta libraries. TCRdb itself trimmed the public reads at Q25 with fastp, ran MiXCR and retained productive beta chains. Each entry merges the rows of one CDR3 protein and shows their most common DNA and genes. A total of hundreds of thousands of distinct CDR3 sequences appear in this sample, 18% of them only once. Jointly, the top ten make up roughly 35% of the sample.

Material: peripheral blood mononuclear cells (PBMCs), obtained at new diagnosis, from a patient treated with antithyroid drugs. These receptors came from a female donor with Graves disease.

In this sample, this clonotype turned up many times. The chain combines TRBV2 with TRBJ2-2; D call uncertain. The CDR3 consists of 15 residues. Trimming removed 1 base from V and 5 bases from J, with 11 bases in between. Germline-derived CDR1 and CDR2 are SNHLY and FYNNEI. Here the CDR3 DNA reads TGTGCCAGCAGTGAAGGTTTAGGGAAAACCGGGGAGCTGTTTTTT. Its translation is CASSEGLGKTGELFF.

CDR3 sequence: CASSLSAGGVTGELFF. The CDR3 region has the DNA TGTGCCAGCAGCTTATCGGCGGGAGGGGTCACCGGGGAGCTGTTTTTT. The rearrangement joins TRBV5-6 to TRBJ2-2; 9 nucleotides agree with TRBD2. Germline V gives CDR1 SGHDT, CDR2 YYEEEE. CDR3 length: 16 amino acids. The junction had 6 bases not matched to a gene; V was cut back by 2 bases and J by 4 bases.

This clonotype was counted between two and nine times. The J gene is TRBJ1-1, the V gene TRBV19, with TRBD1 as a possible D gene (5 bases). Trimming removed 10 bases at V and 1 base at J, with 10 bases between. The CDR3 loop spans 12 amino acids. The germline V gene has CDR1 LNHDA and CDR2 SQIVND (reference sequence). Written as DNA, the CDR3 is TGTGCCACCGGACAAACGAACACTGAAGCTTTCTTT. As protein: CATGQTNTEAFF.

Comments on this clonotype: A much bigger clone sits one base away, suggesting this may be a read error. The chain has TRBV5-1 and TRBJ1-2, with D hard to call. Per germline, CDR1 SGHRS and CDR2 YFSETQ. V was trimmed by 0 bases and J by 8 bases, leaving 14 bases between them. The CDR3 runs to 14 residues. For the CDR3, the DNA is TGCGCCAGCAGCTTGGAATGGCGGGATGTGGGCTACACCTTC. Protein product: CASSLEWRDVGYTF.

This chain uses TRBV2 with TRBJ2-2; 12 bases fit TRBD2. Germline V CDR1 and CDR2: SNHLY, FYNNEI. This CDR3 comprises 18 residues. V lost 0 bases and J lost 4; bases outside the gene matches: 6. The CDR3 loop is CASSEADGLAGTTGELFF. CDR3 bases: TGTGCCAGCAGTGAAGCGGACGGACTAGCGGGGACCACCGGGGAGCTGTTTTTT.

This clonotype appeared many times. This sequence joins TRBV20-1 and TRBJ2-5; 8 positions match TRBD2. CDR1 and CDR2 from the germline V gene are DFQATT and SNEGSKA (reference sequence). CDR3 size: 17 residues. Unmatched junction bases numbered 11, after V lost 0 bases and J lost 2 bases. CDR3 DNA: TGCAGTGCTAGAGATCTCCGACTAGCGCTCTCGCAAGAGACCCAGTACTTC. It yields the protein CSARDLRLALSQETQYF.

This clonotype was counted ten times or more. The chain has TRBV30 and TRBJ2-7; no clear D gene. This CDR3 contains 11 residues. Germline lookup yields CDR1 GTSNPN and CDR2 SVGIG (reference sequence). Trimming shortened V by 1 base and J by 4 bases, and 5 bases separated the two germline ends. The CDR3 nucleotides read TGTGCCTGGAGTGACAGATACGAGCAGTACTTC. It translates to CAWSDRYEQYF.

The rearrangement links TRBV6-2 or TRBV6-3 to TRBJ1-1; TRBD1 is a possible D gene (5 bases). Trimming left V 5 bases short and J 5 bases short, with 18 bases between. The germline CDR1 and CDR2 sequences are MNHEY and SVGEGT. The CDR3 has 15 residues. This CDR3 is CASSDFRGVYTEAFF. For the CDR3, the DNA is TGTGCCAGCAGTGACTTTAGGGGCGTTTATACTGAAGCTTTCTTT.

The table lists this clonotype with a few counts. V gene TRBV19 combines with J gene TRBJ2-5, with 7 nucleotides matching TRBD2. Unmatched junction bases numbered 8, after V lost 6 bases and J lost 1 base. The CDR3 has 15 residues. Germline lookup yields CDR1 LNHDA and CDR2 SQIVND (reference sequence). CDR3 nucleotide sequence: TGTGCCAGTAGCGGCGGGAGAGGTGCCCAAGAGACCCAGTACTTC. Its translation: CASSGGRGAQETQYF.

For the CDR3, the DNA is TGTGCCAGCAGTTTCCAGGGCGGGTCCGGCAATCAGCCCCAGCATTTT. Its protein product is CASSFQGGSGNQPQHF. V gene TRBV28 combines with J gene TRBJ1-5, with TRBD1 as a possible D gene (5 bases). The CDR3 is 16 amino acids. Germline loops: CDR1 MDHEN, CDR2 SYDVKM. The germline V and J ends were trimmed by 3 bases and 2 bases, with 14 bases remaining between them.

Details on this clonotype: A much larger clone differs by one base, so this may be a read error. The CDR3 DNA follows: TGTGCCGGCAGCCAAGATAGAGGAGATACGCAGTATTTT. This codes for CAGSQDRGDTQYF. V and J are TRBV3-1 and TRBJ2-3; D is unclear. The germline gives CDR1 LGHDT, CDR2 YNNKEL (reference sequence). This CDR3 has 13 amino acids.

The chain uses TRBV4-1 and TRBJ2-7; tentative D call: TRBD1 (6 bases). The length of the CDR3 is 16 residues. Trimming removed 0 bases from V and 4 bases from J, with 16 bases in between. Germline assignment: CDR1 MGHRA and CDR2 YSYEKL. The CDR3 protein is CASSQDSGQGYYEQYF. DNA for the CDR3: TGCGCCAGCAGCCAAGATAGTGGGCAGGGGTATTACGAGCAGTACTTC.

This clonotype was counted ten times or more. The rearrangement links TRBV7-8 to TRBJ2-7; D may correspond to TRBD1 or TRBD2 (5 bases each). The germline CDR1 and CDR2 sequences are SGHVS and FQNEAQ. This CDR3 comprises 12 residues. V was pared by 3 bases and J by 8 bases, with 11 bases between. The chain's CDR3 is CASSFGTEQQYF. In DNA, the CDR3 is TGTGCCAGCAGCTTTGGGACCGAGCAGCAGTACTTC. Variable domain in full (rest from reference TRBV7-8 and TRBJ2-7): GAGVSQSPRYKVAKRGQDVALRCDPISGHVSLFWYQQALGQGPEFLTYFQNEAQLDKSGLPSDRFFAERPEGSVSTLKIQRTQQEDSAVYLCASSFGTEQQYFGPGTRLTVT.

This clonotype has at least ten counts. The chain uses TRBV2 and TRBJ2-7; D gene ambiguous. Trimming left V 6 bases short and J 2 bases short, with 8 bases between. CDR3 length: 12 amino acids. CDR1 is SNHLY, CDR2 FYNNEI, per germline. CDR3 in amino acids: CASRAVTYEQYF. The CDR3 DNA is TGTGCCAGCAGGGCAGTTACCTACGAGCAGTACTTC.

This clonotype appeared many times. The V and J genes are TRBV18 and TRBJ2-5; D is ambiguous. V lost 5 bases to trimming and J lost 5 bases, with 9 bases between them. The CDR3 covers 12 residues. Germline V gives CDR1 KGHSH, CDR2 LQKENI. This CDR3 reads CASSNPPETQYF. The CDR3 DNA is TGTGCCAGCTCAAATCCCCCGGAGACCCAGTACTTC.

This clonotype showed up just a few times. CDR3 DNA: TGTGCCAGCAGTTTATCGCAGCTGAGGCCGCCCGGGGAGCTGTTTTTT. This translates into CASSLSQLRPPGELFF. The chain uses TRBV27 and TRBJ2-2; D remains unclear. The CDR3 consists of 16 residues. Trimming removed 0 bases at V and 6 bases at J, with 14 bases between. Germline lookup yields CDR1 MNHEY and CDR2 SMNVEV (reference sequence).

Ten or more counts support this clonotype. This chain links TRBV11-3 with TRBJ2-5, with D unclear. The CDR3 contains 14 residues. V gave up 3 bases and J gave up 2 bases, with 10 bases separating them. Looked up from germline, CDR1 is SGHNT and CDR2 is YENEEA. The CDR3 reads CASSFFGPQETQYF. The CDR3 DNA is TGTGCCAGCAGCTTTTTCGGCCCACAAGAGACCCAGTACTTC.

This clonotype appeared many times. The chain has TRBV28 and TRBJ1-5; the D gene is possibly TRBD1 (6 bases). The V and J ends lost 0 bases and 1 base respectively, with 13 bases between them. In germline, CDR1 is MDHEN, CDR2 SYDVKM. The CDR3 has 17 amino acids. CDR3 in DNA: TGTGCCAGCAGTTTATGGCTCAGGGGTTTCAGCAATCAGCCCCAGCATTTT. It translates to CASSLWLRGFSNQPQHF.

The table lists this clonotype with many counts. The V and J genes are TRBV11-3 and TRBJ2-7, with D possibly being TRBD1 (6 bases). The germline CDR1 and CDR2 sequences are SGHNT and YENEEA. The CDR3 has 14 residues. Trimming stripped 0 bases from V and 3 bases from J, with 9 bases between. The CDR3 coding sequence is TGTGCCAGCAGCTTAGACCAGACAGGCTACGAGCAGTACTTC. Its protein is CASSLDQTGYEQYF.

In its sample, this clonotype was seen many times. This chain links TRBV11-2 with TRBJ2-2; D is perhaps TRBD1 or TRBD2 (6 bases each). CDR3 length: 17 residues. Germline V lookup: CDR1 SGHAT, CDR2 FQNNGV. V was pared by 3 bases and J by 4 bases, with 18 bases between. The CDR3 DNA is TGTGCCAGCAGCTTGGGACACGCGCCGGGGGTCACCGGGGAGCTGTTTTTT. Protein sequence: CASSLGHAPGVTGELFF.

Many counts were recorded for this clonotype. The V and J genes are TRBV6-2 or TRBV6-3 and TRBJ2-1, with 13 bases aligning to TRBD2. Germline V lookup: CDR1 MNHEY, CDR2 SVGEGT. CDR3 length: 18 amino acids. V dropped 5 bases and J dropped 0; count of bases not matched to a gene: 7. CDR3 in amino acids: CASSAGLAGVSSYNEQFF. The CDR3 coding sequence is TGTGCCAGCAGTGCCGGACTAGCGGGAGTTAGCTCCTACAATGAGCAGTTCTTC.

This chain uses TRBV15 with TRBJ2-1, with D hard to call. The V gene lost 2 bases and the J gene lost 3 bases, with 14 bases spanning the gap. CDR1 and CDR2 from the germline V gene are LNHNV and YYDKDF (reference sequence). The CDR3 consists of 16 residues. The CDR3 spells CATSRQRDESYNEQFF. The CDR3 DNA reads TGTGCCACCAGCAGACAACGAGACGAAAGCTACAATGAGCAGTTCTTC.

This clonotype was recorded many times. This chain links TRBV2 with TRBJ2-7; 13 nucleotides agree with TRBD2. This CDR3 spans 14 amino acids. Germline V CDR1 and CDR2: SNHLY, FYNNEI. The V gene end was trimmed by 6 bases and the J gene end by 7 bases; junction bases not matched to a gene: 6. CDR3 region: CASRGTSGTEEQYF. The CDR3, as DNA: TGTGCCAGCAGGGGGACTAGCGGGACAGAAGAGCAGTACTTC.

With regard to this clonotype: A much larger clone sits a single nucleotide away, making a read error possible. The gene calls are TRBV12-3 or TRBV12-4 and TRBJ2-1, with D unresolved. This CDR3 region has 15 residues. Deletions cut 6 bases from V and 2 bases from J, with 14 bases between. CDR3 coding DNA: TGTGCCAGCAGAGTAGGTCCGCAGACCTACAATGAGCAGTTCTTC. Amino acids: CASRVGPQTYNEQFF.

This clonotype has a count of ten or more. CDR3 region: CASSLGGYGANVLTF. The CDR3 DNA reads as TGTGCCAGCAGTTTAGGGGGTTATGGGGCCAACGTCCTGACTTTC. The J gene is TRBJ2-6, the V gene TRBV12-3 or TRBV12-4; D is unclear. This CDR3 is 15 amino acids long. Trimming took off 1 base at V and 3 bases at J, with 7 bases between the two ends.

Of note for this clonotype: Given a far larger clone just one base away, this is likely a sequencing read error. The rearrangement links TRBV3-1 to TRBJ2-1; 11 bases are a match to TRBD2. The last part of the DNA fits TRBJ2-5 better; the J call may be wrong. The CDR3 runs 19 residues. The V gene's germline CDR1 is LGHDT and CDR2 YNNKEL (reference sequence). CDR3 sequence: CASSPSTSGSRWKKGTQYF. DNA of the CDR3: TGTGCCAGCAGCCCGAGCACTAGCGGGAGTCGATGGAAGAAGGGGACCCAGTACTTC.

This clonotype was recorded many times. The CDR3 DNA is TGTGCCAGCAGCCCATTTGGGAACACTGAAGCTTTCTTT. Protein: CASSPFGNTEAFF. The chain combines TRBV7-9 with TRBJ1-1; no firm D call. The CDR3 has 13 amino acids. V was cut by 5 bases and J by 1 base, with 8 bases left in between. The germline V gene encodes CDR1 SEHNR and CDR2 FQNEAQ (reference sequence). Looking up the rest from reference TRBV7-9 and TRBJ1-1 gives the full variable domain: DTGVSQNPRHKITKRGQNVTFRCDPISEHNRLYWYRQTLGQGPEFLTYFQNEAQLEKSRLLSDRFSAERPKGSFSTLEIQRTEQGDSAMYLCASSPFGNTEAFFGQGTRLTVV.

V gene TRBV3-1 combines with J gene TRBJ2-5; TRBD1 aligns across 7 bases. CDR1 is LGHDT, CDR2 YNNKEL, per germline (reference sequence). The CDR3 length is 14 residues. V dropped 5 bases and J dropped 3; count of bases not matched to a gene: 6. CDR3: CASSGDSHKETQYF. The DNA of the CDR3 is TGTGCCAGCAGCGGGGACAGCCACAAAGAGACCCAGTACTTC.

This clonotype was detected many times. The chain joins TRBV28 to TRBJ2-7; TRBD1 agrees at 7 bases. The CDR3 totals 13 residues. V was pared by 10 bases and J by 2 bases, with 8 bases of the junction left unmatched. Germline lookup yields CDR1 MDHEN and CDR2 SYDVKM. The CDR3 DNA is TGTGCCACCAAGACAGGGCCGACCTACGAGCAGTACTTC. Amino acids: CATKTGPTYEQYF.

Many counts were recorded for this clonotype. The chain has TRBV29-1 and TRBJ1-4; tentatively, D is TRBD1 (5 bases). V was trimmed by 7 bases and J by 6 bases, leaving 12 bases between them. The CDR3 extends over 12 amino acids. Germline CDR1 SQVTM, CDR2 ANQGSEA. The CDR3 DNA follows: TGCAGCGCACAGGAGGGGCATGAAAAACTGTTTTTT. Protein product: CSAQEGHEKLFF.